The source of this TCR beta chain is a study of cytomegalovirus exposure and HLA in healthy donors. In the study overall: The same platform used for the 666 first-cohort repertoires was also used for the approximately 120 validation repertoires, as a later analysis reported.

Concerning this clone: Antigen unknown.

Produced via immunoSEQ multiplex PCR; TCRdb's table is partial and in-frame only. The table shows fewer than 200,000 clones, with about 85% occurring only once. Study-level findings and limits: Cytomegalovirus association was assigned to around 150 TCR beta chains.

The source material was PBMCs. This receptor was taken from a young man in good health and CMV-seropositive.

CDR3 nucleotides: TGCAGCGCATGGCCACAGGGCCTCGTCTATGGCTACACCTTC. Translation: CSAWPQGLVYGYTF. The V and J genes are TRBV29-1 and TRBJ1-2; weak D call: TRBD1 (6 bases). The CDR3 is 14 residues long. The V end lost 7 bases, the J end lost 4 bases, and 19 bases lay between the germline ends. Germline assignment: CDR1 SQVTM and CDR2 ANQGSEA.